One sample yielded the 10 T cell receptor beta chains listed below, sequenced in a study of shared clonotypes between healthy human individuals. Sequenced by immunoSEQ multiplex PCR; TCRdb stores in-frame clones only, minus some. The data hold about 1.1 million clones, with about four fifths observed a single time. Material for sequencing was memory CD4+ T cells from PBMCs. Documented subset: CD45RA-negative fraction. Receptors were obtained from a man between 18 and 29 years old in good health. Some clones in this sample may be carry-over from other donors' samples.

A few counts support this clone. V gene TRBV30 combines with J gene TRBJ1-1, with D possibly being TRBD1 (6 bases). Trimming left V 1 base short and J 4 bases short, with 10 bases between. Germline V gene lookup returns CDR1 GTSNPN and CDR2 SVGIG (reference sequence). This CDR3 has 13 residues. CDR3 residues: CAWSGGRGTEAFF. CDR3 nucleotide sequence: TGTGCCTGGAGTGGGGGCAGGGGCACTGAAGCTTTCTTT. The variable domain in full, with the rest retrieved from reference TRBV30 and TRBJ1-1, is SQTIHQWPATLVQPVGSPLSLECTVEGTSNPNLYWYRQAAGRGLQLLFYSVGIGQISSEVPQNLSASRPQDRQFILSSKKLLLSDSGFYLCAWSGGRGTEAFFGQGTRLTVV.

The gene calls are TRBV6-1 and TRBJ2-3; D uncertain. The length of the CDR3 is 12 residues. With 5 bases removed from V and 6 bases from J, the gap between germline ends came to 9 bases. CDR1 and CDR2 from the germline V gene are MNHNS and SASEGT. CDR3 coding DNA: TGTGCCAGCAGTCCATGGAGTGATACGCAGTATTTT. Protein: CASSPWSDTQYF.

The chain uses TRBV5-8 and TRBJ1-2; TRBD1 is a possible D gene (5 bases). V lost 2 bases and J lost 7, with 15 bases in between. Looked up from germline, CDR1 is SGHTS and CDR2 is YDEGEE. CDR3 length: 14 amino acids. Here the CDR3 reads CASSFYGAIGGYTF. The CDR3 nucleotides read TGTGCCAGCAGCTTTTACGGGGCGATTGGTGGCTACACCTTC.

The chain joins TRBV2 to TRBJ2-7, with D perhaps matching TRBD2 (6 bases). Trimming cost V 0 bases and J 6 bases, with 15 bases left between them. Germline CDR1 reads SNHLY; CDR2 reads FYNNEI. CDR3 length: 15 residues. In DNA, the CDR3 is TGTGCCAGCAGTGAAGCGATAGCCACGGGGGTCGAGCAGTACTTC. It codes for CASSEAIATGVEQYF.

The J gene is TRBJ1-1, the V gene TRBV7-6; D call uncertain. The CDR3 extends over 15 amino acids. The ends were cut back, 5 bases at V and 3 bases at J, with 16 bases in the middle. Germline CDR1 and CDR2: SGHVS and FNYEAQ. The CDR3 region is CASSVGRGMDTEAFF. DNA for the CDR3: TGTGCCAGCAGCGTCGGGAGAGGGATGGACACTGAAGCTTTCTTT. Full variable domain (remainder filled in from reference TRBV7-6 and TRBJ1-1): GAGVSQSPRYKVTKRGQDVALRCDPISGHVSLYWYRQALGQGPEFLTYFNYEAQQDKSGLPNDRFSAERPEGSISTLTIQRTEQRDSAMYRCASSVGRGMDTEAFFGQGTRLTVV.

CDR3 coding DNA: TGTGCCAGCAGCGTCTCCCTCGACACTGAAGCTTTCTTT. Amino acids: CASSVSLDTEAFF. This chain uses TRBV5-8 with TRBJ1-1; the D is unclear. CDR3 length equals 13 residues. Trimming left V 4 bases short and J 3 bases short, with 10 bases between. Per germline, CDR1 SGHTS and CDR2 YDEGEE. The variable domain in full, completed from reference TRBV5-8 and TRBJ1-1, reads EAGVTQSPTHLIKTRGQQATLRCSPISGHTSVYWYQQALGLGLQFLLWYDEGEERNRGNFPPRFSGRQFPNYSSELNVNALELEDSALYLCASSVSLDTEAFFGQGTRLTVV.

V is TRBV5-4 and J is TRBJ1-2; D remains ambiguous. CDR1 SGHNT and CDR2 YYREEE come from the germline V gene (reference sequence). The CDR3 loop spans 13 amino acids. Trimming took off 5 bases at V and 4 bases at J, with 12 bases between the two ends. CDR3 in amino acids: CASRYDGPYGYTF. The CDR3, as DNA: TGTGCCAGCAGATACGACGGCCCCTATGGCTACACCTTC.

About this clone itself: One end of the junction does not line up with germline, which may come from a read error. The chain uses TRBV6-5 and TRBJ2-7, with 10 bases identical to TRBD2. CDR1 is MNHEY, CDR2 SVGAGI, per germline. CDR3 length: 12 residues. CDR3 bases: TGTGCCAGCAGCCCCAGACTAGCGGGTCAAAACTTC. Translating it yields CASSPRLAGQNF.

The rearrangement links TRBV7-9 to TRBJ1-3; D is uncertain. The V end lost 4 bases, the J end lost 5 bases, and 15 bases lay between the germline ends. Germline CDR1 reads SEHNR; CDR2 reads FQNEAQ (reference sequence). The CDR3 runs 15 residues. The CDR3 loop is CASSYKTPQRNTIYF. The CDR3 bases are TGTGCCAGCAGCTACAAGACTCCCCAGAGAAACACCATATATTTT.

V is TRBV2 and J is TRBJ1-6; D gene ambiguous. V gave up 4 bases and J gave up 5 bases, with 9 bases separating them. CDR1 is SNHLY, CDR2 FYNNEI, per germline. There are 14 residues in the CDR3. The CDR3 is CASSAYADNSPLHF. CDR3 coding DNA: TGTGCCAGCAGTGCATACGCAGATAATTCACCCCTCCACTTT.